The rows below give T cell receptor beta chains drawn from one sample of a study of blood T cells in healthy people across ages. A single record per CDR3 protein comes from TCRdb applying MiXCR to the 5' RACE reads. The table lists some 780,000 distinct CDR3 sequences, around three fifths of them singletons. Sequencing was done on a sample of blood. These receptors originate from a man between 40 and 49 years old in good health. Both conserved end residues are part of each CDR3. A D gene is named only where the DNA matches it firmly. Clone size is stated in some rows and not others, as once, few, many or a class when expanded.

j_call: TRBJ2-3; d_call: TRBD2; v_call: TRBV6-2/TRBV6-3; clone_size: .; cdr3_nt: TGTGCCAGCAGAACCGGGACTAGCGGGTTCTTGGATACGCAGTATTTT; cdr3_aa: CASRTGTSGFLDTQYF
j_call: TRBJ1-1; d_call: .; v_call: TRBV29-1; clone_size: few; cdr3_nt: TGCAGCGTTGGTCAGGGGAACACTGAAGCTTTCTTT; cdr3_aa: CSVGQGNTEAFF
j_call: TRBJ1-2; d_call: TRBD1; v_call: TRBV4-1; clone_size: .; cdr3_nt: TGCGCCAGCAGTCGGACAGGGGGAAAACGGGGCTACACCTTC; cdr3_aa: CASSRTGGKRGYTF
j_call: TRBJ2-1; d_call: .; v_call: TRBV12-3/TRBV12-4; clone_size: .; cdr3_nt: TGTGCCAGCAGTTACCGTCCTCGACCGGGACTCACAAATGAGCAGTTCTTC; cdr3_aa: CASSYRPRPGLTNEQFF
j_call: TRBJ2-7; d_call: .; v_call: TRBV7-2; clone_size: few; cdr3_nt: TGTGCCAGCAGCCCAACGTCGGCCGAGCAGTACTTC; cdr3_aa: CASSPTSAEQYF
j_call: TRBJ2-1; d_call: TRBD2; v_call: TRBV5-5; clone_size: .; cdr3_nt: TGTGCCACCGAAGGGTCAGCGGGAGTCGTGAAGAATGAGCAGTTCTTC; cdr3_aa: CATEGSAGVVKNEQFF
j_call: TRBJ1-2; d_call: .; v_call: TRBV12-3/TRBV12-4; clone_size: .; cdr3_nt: TGTGCCAGCAAAGAGGACGAATTTTATGGCTACACCTTC; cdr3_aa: CASKEDEFYGYTF
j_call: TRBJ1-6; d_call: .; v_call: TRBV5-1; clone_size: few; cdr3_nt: TGCGCCAGCAGCTTGGAGACAGACAATTCACCCCTCCACTTT; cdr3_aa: CASSLETDNSPLHF
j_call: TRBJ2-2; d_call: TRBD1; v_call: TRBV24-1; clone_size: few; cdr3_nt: TGTGCCACCCGGGGACAGGGCGGTCCCCTCGGCGGGGAGCTGTTTTTT; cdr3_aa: CATRGQGGPLGGELFF
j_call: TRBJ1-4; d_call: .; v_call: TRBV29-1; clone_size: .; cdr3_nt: TGCAGCGTTGGCACGACCCTAAAGACGGGAGAAAAACTGTTTTTT; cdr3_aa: CSVGTTLKTGEKLFF
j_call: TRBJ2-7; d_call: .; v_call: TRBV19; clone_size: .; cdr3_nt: TGTGCCAGTAGTAATGGGCAGGGGATCATCTACGAGCAGTACTTC; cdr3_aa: CASSNGQGIIYEQYF
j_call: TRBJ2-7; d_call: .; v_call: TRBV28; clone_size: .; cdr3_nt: TGTGCCAGCAGTTTTGTACAGACCTACGAGCAGTACTTC; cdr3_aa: CASSFVQTYEQYF
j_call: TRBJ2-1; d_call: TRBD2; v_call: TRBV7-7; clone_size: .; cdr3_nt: TGTGCTAGCAGCTTCACTAGCGGGGGGTCGGAGCAGTTCTTC; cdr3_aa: CASSFTSGGSEQFF
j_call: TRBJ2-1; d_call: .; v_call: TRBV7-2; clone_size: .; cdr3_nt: TGTGCCAGCAGCCCCGGTGGGGGCGAAGTAGATGAGCAGTTCTTC; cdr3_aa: CASSPGGGEVDEQFF
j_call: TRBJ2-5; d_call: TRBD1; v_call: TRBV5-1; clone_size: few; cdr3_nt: TGCGCCAGCAGCTTGGTTTTTGGGACAGACCGGGAGACCCAGTACTTC; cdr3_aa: CASSLVFGTDRETQYF
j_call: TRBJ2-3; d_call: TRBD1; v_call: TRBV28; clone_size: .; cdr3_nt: TGTGCCAGCACCTTGACAGGGTTTGGGGCAGATACGCAGTATTTT; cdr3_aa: CASTLTGFGADTQYF
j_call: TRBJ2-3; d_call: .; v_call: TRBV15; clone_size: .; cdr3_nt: TGTGCCACCAGCAGAGATAGGCAGGAGCGGAGCACAGATACGCAGTATTTT; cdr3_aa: CATSRDRQERSTDTQYF
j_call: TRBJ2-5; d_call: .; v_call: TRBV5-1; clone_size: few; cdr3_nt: TGCGCCAGCAGCTTGTTGGGGGCGGGTCGCGAGACCCAGTACTTC; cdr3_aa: CASSLLGAGRETQYF
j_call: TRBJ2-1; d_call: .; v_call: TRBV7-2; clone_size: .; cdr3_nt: TGTGCCAGCAGCGGTAACGCGGGCTACAATGAGCAGTTCTTC; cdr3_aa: CASSGNAGYNEQFF
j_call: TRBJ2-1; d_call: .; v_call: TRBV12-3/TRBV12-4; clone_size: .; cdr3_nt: TGTGCCGGCAGTATCATGGTTGGGGCCTCCTACAATGAGCAGTTCTTC; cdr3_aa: CAGSIMVGASYNEQFF
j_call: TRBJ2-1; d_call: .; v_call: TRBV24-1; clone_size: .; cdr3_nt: TGTGCCACCGGTGGGGCCGGTATGGGAGTAATAAATGAGCGGTTCTTC; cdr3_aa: CATGGAGMGVINERFF
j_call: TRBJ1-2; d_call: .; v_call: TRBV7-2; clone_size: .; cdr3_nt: TGTGCCAGCAGCCCAAGAGGACAGCTAGGGGGTAACTATGGCTACACCTTC; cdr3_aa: CASSPRGQLGGNYGYTF
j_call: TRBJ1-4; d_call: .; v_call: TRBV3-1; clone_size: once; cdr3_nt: TGTGCCAGCAGCCAAGAATTCGGCAGGCGTGAAGAAAAACTGTTTTTT; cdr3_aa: CASSQEFGRREEKLFF
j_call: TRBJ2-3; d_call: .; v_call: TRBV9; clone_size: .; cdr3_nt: TGTGCCAGCAGCGTAGCTCCCAGGGCGGGTTACGCAGATACGCAGTATTTT; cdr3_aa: CASSVAPRAGYADTQYF
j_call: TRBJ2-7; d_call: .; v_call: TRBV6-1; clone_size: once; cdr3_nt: TGTGCCAGCAGCCCGAGGGAATTCACCTACGAGCAGTACTTC; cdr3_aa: CASSPREFTYEQYF
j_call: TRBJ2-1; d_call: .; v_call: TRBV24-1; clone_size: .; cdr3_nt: TGTGCCACCAGTGATACAGCCGGGGAGAGTGAGCAGTTCTTC; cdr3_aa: CATSDTAGESEQFF
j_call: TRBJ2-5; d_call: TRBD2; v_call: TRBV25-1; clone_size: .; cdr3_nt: TGTGCCAGCCGACCGGGACTAGCGGTCAAGCGGCAGTACTTC; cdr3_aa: CASRPGLAVKRQYF
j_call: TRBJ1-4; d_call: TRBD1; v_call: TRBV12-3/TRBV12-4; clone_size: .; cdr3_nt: TGTGCCAGCAGGGGACAGGGGGCAGATAATGAAAAACTGTTTTTT; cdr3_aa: CASRGQGADNEKLFF
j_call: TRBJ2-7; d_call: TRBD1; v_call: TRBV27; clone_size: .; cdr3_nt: TGTGCCAGCAGTGTCGACAGGGGGCCCTACGAGCAGTACTTC; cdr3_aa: CASSVDRGPYEQYF
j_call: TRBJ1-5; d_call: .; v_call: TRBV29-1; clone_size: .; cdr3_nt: TGCAGCGTTGTACGTCCAACCCCCAGGGCCCAGCATTTT; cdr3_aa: CSVVRPTPRAQHF
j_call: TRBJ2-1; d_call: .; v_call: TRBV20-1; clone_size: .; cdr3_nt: TGCAGCCAGAGAGGCTTGAGCTCCTACAATGAGCAGTTCTTC; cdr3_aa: CSQRGLSSYNEQFF
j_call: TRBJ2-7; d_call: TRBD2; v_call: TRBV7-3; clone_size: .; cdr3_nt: TGTGCCAGCAGCTTAACTGCTAGCGGGACCTACGAGCAGTACTTC; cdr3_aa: CASSLTASGTYEQYF
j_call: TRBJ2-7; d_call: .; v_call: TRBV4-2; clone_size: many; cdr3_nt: TGTGCCAGCAGCCAAGGGTTCTACGAGCAGTACTTC; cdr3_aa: CASSQGFYEQYF
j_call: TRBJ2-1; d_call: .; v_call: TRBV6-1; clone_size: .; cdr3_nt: TGTGCCAGCAGTGGAGGGGTCCAGGCATTGTTCTTC; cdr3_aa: CASSGGVQALFF
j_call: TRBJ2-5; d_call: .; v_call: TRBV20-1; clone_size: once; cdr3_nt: TGCAGTGCTACAGCCCAAGAGACCCAGTACTTC; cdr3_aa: CSATAQETQYF
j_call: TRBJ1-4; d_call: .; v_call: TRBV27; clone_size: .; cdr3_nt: TGTGCCAGCAGTTCCGGGGGTGGGGTAAATGAAAAACTGTTTTTT; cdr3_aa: CASSSGGGVNEKLFF
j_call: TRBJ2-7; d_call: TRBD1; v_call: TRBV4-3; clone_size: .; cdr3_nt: TGCGCCAGCAGCCAAGGACAGGGCCTATCCTACGAGCAGTACTTC; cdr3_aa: CASSQGQGLSYEQYF
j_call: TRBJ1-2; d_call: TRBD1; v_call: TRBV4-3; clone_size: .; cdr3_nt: TGCGCCAGCAGCCGAGGGGGACAGGGGAACTATGGCTACACCTTC; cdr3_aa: CASSRGGQGNYGYTF
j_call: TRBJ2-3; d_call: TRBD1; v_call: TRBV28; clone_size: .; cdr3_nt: TGTGCCAGCAGTCCCCCAGGGACAGGCACAGATACGCAGTATTTT; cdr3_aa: CASSPPGTGTDTQYF
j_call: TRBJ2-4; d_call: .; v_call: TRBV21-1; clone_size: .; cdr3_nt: TGTGCCAGCAGCAGTTCCAGCAGATTAGCCAAAAACATTCAGTACTTC; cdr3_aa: CASSSSSRLAKNIQYF
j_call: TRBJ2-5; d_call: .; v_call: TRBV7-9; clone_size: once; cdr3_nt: TGTGCCAGCAGCTTACAGGAGGCTGAGACCCAGTACTTC; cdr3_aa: CASSLQEAETQYF
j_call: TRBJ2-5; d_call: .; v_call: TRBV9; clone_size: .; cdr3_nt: TGTGCCAGCAGCGTCCAGGGGGGCCAAGAGACCCAGTACTTC; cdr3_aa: CASSVQGGQETQYF
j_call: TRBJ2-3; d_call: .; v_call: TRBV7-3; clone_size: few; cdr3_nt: TGTGCCAGCAGCATCAAGCCCCGAGCTTCTAGCACAGATACGCAGTATTTT; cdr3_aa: CASSIKPRASSTDTQYF
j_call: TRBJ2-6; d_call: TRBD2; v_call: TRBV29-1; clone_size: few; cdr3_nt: TGCAGCGTTCTTGGTCTAGCGGGAGGGACCTCTGGGGCCAACGTCCTGACTTTC; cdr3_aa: CSVLGLAGGTSGANVLTF
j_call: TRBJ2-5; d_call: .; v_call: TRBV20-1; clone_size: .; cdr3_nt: TGCAATGCTAGGGGGGTAGCGAGGCCAAAAGAGACCCAGTACTTC; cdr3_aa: CNARGVARPKETQYF
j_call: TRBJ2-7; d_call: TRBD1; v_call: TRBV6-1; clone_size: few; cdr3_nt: TGTGCCAGCAGTGACGCGGGACAGGCATCCTACGAGCAGTACTTC; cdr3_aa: CASSDAGQASYEQYF